This T cell receptor (beta chain) was identified during a study of immune heterogeneity within non-small cell lung tumors. Looking at the study overall: In total, the tumors were 4 squamous cell carcinomas, about ten non-squamous carcinomas and 1 not otherwise specified. Study observations and caveats: Each patient's tumor sites shared recurring identical dominant CDR3 beta clonotypes, and individual sites also carried their own high-frequency clones.

This clonotype has a count of ten or more. Its matching antigen is unknown. Template was bulk tumor genomic DNA, about 600 ng per sample. Surgery yielded several widely spaced biopsies per primary tumor. Each patient presented with untreated, newly diagnosed non-small cell lung cancer and received curative surgery. Donors comprised surgical patients with newly diagnosed non-small cell lung cancer, operated on with curative intent. The V gene lost 4 bases and the J gene lost 1 base, with 14 bases spanning the gap. The CDR3 consists of 15 residues. In germline, CDR1 is SGHRS, CDR2 YFSETQ. It was a multiplex PCR that amplified TCR beta CDR3, with 32 V and 13 J primers. Using its own MiXCR run on the multiplex PCR reads, TCRdb lists one record per CDR3 protein. The sample has 8,500 to 11,000 distinct CDR3 sequences, around 17% seen once.

The sequenced material came from lung tumor tissue. The TCR sequence derives from a middle-aged man with non-small cell lung cancer. The chain is built from TRBV5-1 and TRBJ1-1; possibly TRBD1 for D (6 bases). CDR3 nucleotides: TGCGCCAGCAGCCTGGTACCGGGACAGAACACTGAAGCTTTCTTT. This translates into CASSLVPGQNTEAFF.